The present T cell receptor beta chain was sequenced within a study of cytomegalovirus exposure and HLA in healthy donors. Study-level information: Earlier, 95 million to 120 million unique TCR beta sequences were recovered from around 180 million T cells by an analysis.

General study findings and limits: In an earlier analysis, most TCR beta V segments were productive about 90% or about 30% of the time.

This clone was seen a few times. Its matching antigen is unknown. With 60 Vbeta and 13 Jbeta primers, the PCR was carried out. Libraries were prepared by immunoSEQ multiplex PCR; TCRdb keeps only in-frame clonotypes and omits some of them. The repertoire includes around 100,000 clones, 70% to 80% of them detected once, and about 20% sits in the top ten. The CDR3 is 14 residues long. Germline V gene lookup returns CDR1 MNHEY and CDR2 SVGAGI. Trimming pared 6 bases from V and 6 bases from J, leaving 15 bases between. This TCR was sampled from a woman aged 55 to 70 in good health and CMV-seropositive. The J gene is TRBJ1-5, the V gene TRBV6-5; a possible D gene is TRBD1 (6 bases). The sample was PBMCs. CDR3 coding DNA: TGTGCCAGCAGCCCCGGACAGTTCAGTCAGCCCCAGCATTTT. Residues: CASSPGQFSQPQHF.